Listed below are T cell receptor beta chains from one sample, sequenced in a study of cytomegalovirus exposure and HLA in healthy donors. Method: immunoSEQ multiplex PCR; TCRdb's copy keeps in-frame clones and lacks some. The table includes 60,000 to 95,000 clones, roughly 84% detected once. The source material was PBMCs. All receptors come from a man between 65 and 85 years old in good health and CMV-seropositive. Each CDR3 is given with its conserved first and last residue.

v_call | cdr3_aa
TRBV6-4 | CASSVQGGADSPLHF
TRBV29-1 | CSVEGSSGNTIYF
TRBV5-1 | CASSPGQGAYEQYF
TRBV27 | CASRTGNQPQHF
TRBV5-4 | CASSADSEAYEQYF
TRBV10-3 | CAIASDGAGDGYEQYF
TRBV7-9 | CASSLYRGQGIGQPQHF
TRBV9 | CASSVGTGTYEQYF
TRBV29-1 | CSVDPPLRVADTQYF
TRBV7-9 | CASSLGSVQETQYF
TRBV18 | CASSVGQGPHQPQHF
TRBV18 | CASSEGQGLNTEAFF
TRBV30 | CAWYRQGTISGNTIYF
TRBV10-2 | CASSTSGDEQFF
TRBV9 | CASSVQQGSEKGYTF
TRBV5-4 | CASSFAAALEKETQYF
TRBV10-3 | CAISVGDTYGYTF
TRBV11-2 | CASSYGQGWSGYTF
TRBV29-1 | CSVYRQGYSTDTQYF
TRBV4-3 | CASSQIPGQNEKLFF
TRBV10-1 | CASSEQAGANVLTF
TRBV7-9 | CASSLGQGWYGYTF
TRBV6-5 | CASSSAEGGSYEQYF
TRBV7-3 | CASSPTGGRYEQYF
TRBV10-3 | CAIYSGSGAPYEQYF
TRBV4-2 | CASSQLPGLAGDNEQFF
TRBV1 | CTSSQDCGRGTGELFF
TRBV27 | CASSLYSLGEELFF
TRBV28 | CASRGQGLPLYGYTF
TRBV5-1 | CASSLATGTEQYF
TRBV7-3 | CASSDGQGTDTQYF
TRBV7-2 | CASSLWLADNEQFF
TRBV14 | CASSQALVAGVETQYF
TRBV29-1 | CSVDAGPLSYEQYF
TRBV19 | CASSTTGEYGYTF
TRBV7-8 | CASSLQGTSSYNEQFF
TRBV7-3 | CASSEGVNLPLHF